This T cell receptor beta chain was retrieved from a study of T cells after yellow fever vaccination. TCRdb analysed the 5' RACE reads with MiXCR anew, one entry per CDR3 protein. The sample consists of hundreds of thousands of distinct CDR3 sequences, roughly an eighth of them appearing once. This clonotype was detected many times. The TCR sequence derives from a man aged 25-40 years who received the YFV17D yellow fever vaccine. This material consisted of PBMCs, taken on the day of the yellow fever booster vaccination.

For the CDR3, the DNA is TGTGCCAGCAGTTTATCTAGCGGGTCCTACGAGCAGTACTTC. Translating it yields CASSLSSGSYEQYF. The rearrangement uses TRBV12-3 or TRBV12-4 and TRBJ2-7; 8 bases agree with TRBD2. The CDR3 sequence is 14 residues long. Trimming at V came to 2 bases and at J to 1 base, leaving 1 base not matched to a gene.